The source of this T cell receptor beta chain is a study of T cell repertoires in cytomegalovirus infection. Study-wide findings and caveats: Clonotype analysis showed dominance of the ex vivo response by HLA-C-restricted CMV-specific TCR beta clonotypes.

This clonotype showed up many times. Its target is unknown. One entry per CDR3 protein, called by TCRdb with MiXCR from the reads. The sample shows approximately 1,000,000 distinct CDR3 sequences, around 31% of them seen only once. The trim removed 5 bases at V and 4 bases at J, leaving 15 bases unmatched. The CDR3 loop spans 19 amino acids. The V gene's germline CDR1 is SGHTA and CDR2 FQGNSA. Sequences were derived from cultured CD8+ T cells from PBMCs, sampled from culture after CMV antigen stimulation. The chain uses TRBV7-2 and TRBJ2-2; TRBD1 matches 11 bases. The TCR comes from a human donor in good health (CMV status not recorded). Some clones in this sample may be carry-over from other donors' samples. The CDR3 sequence is CASSLRIAGTGGRTGELFF. The CDR3 DNA sequence: TGTGCCAGCAGCCTCAGGATTGCAGGGACAGGGGGTCGCACCGGGGAGCTGTTTTTT.